Sequencing of this T cell receptor beta chain was carried out in a study of blood T cell repertoires in COVID-19. Some clones are missing from TCRdb's copy, which holds only in-frame ones; the method was immunoSEQ multiplex PCR. This sample carries 350,000 to 450,000 clones, around 87% of them seen once, and the ten largest clones take 0.9% to 1.2%. After removal of 0 bases from V and 4 bases from J, the junction contained 5 bases not matched to a gene. This CDR3 is 17 amino acids long. Germline CDR1 is SGHTA and CDR2 is FQGNSA. Specimen: PBMCs or T cells enriched from blood (not recorded which). The TCR originated in a man aged 25-45 years who had recovered from COVID-19. The V gene is TRBV7-2, the J gene TRBJ2-5; TRBD2 agrees at 13 bases. DNA of the CDR3: TGTGCCAGCAGCTTAGCAACTAGCGGGAGGGCCCCAGAGACCCAGTACTTC. This encodes CASSLATSGRAPETQYF.